The next 28 T cell receptor beta chains were all read from a single sample in a study of blood T cell repertoires in COVID-19. The method was immunoSEQ multiplex PCR; TCRdb's version includes in-frame clones alone and lacks a portion of them. The sample contains about 140,000 clones, 84% of which appear only once. The material sequenced was peripheral blood. The source is a woman of 80 years or more in a cohort sampled during active or convalescent COVID-19.

The CDR3 region has the DNA TGTGCCAGCAGCTTTTCAAACAGGGGGGTCGTGGCTAGCTACACCTTC. Translated, it gives CASSFSNRGVVASYTF. This chain uses TRBV7-8 with TRBJ1-2; TRBD1 matches at 8 bases. Per the germline V gene, CDR1 is SGHVS and CDR2 is FQNEAQ. V was clipped by 3 bases and J by 9 bases; unmatched bases: 15. CDR3 length: 16 residues.

This clone showed up just a few times. This sequence joins TRBV24-1 and TRBJ2-3; 7 nucleotides line up with TRBD1. The CDR3 sequence is 15 residues long. J lost 0 bases, V lost 5 bases, and 4 bases had no gene match. The germline V gene has CDR1 KGHDR and CDR2 SFDVKD. The CDR3 DNA follows: TGTGCCACCAGTGGACGGGACAGTAGCACAGATACGCAGTATTTT. Protein: CATSGRDSSTDTQYF.

CDR3 loop: CAWTTGVNYNSPLHF. The CDR3 DNA sequence: TGTGCCTGGACGACAGGGGTTAACTATAATTCACCCCTCCACTTT. The chain recombines TRBV30 with TRBJ1-6; 8 nucleotides agree with TRBD1. Germline CDR1 and CDR2: GTSNPN and SVGIG (reference sequence). V was pared by 4 bases and J by 3 bases, with 5 bases of the junction left unmatched. This CDR3 is built from 15 residues. Together with reference TRBV30 and TRBJ1-6, the CDR3 gives the full variable domain: SQTIHQWPATLVQPVGSPLSLECTVEGTSNPNLYWYRQAAGRGLQLLFYSVGIGQISSEVPQNLSASRPQDRQFILSSKKLLLSDSGFYLCAWTTGVNYNSPLHFGNGTRLTVT.

The sample holds a few counts of this clone. V gene TRBV19 combines with J gene TRBJ1-2; D is undetermined. Germline V gene data show CDR1 as LNHDA and CDR2 as SQIVND (reference sequence). V lost 7 bases, J lost 4 bases, and 10 bases lay in between. The CDR3 runs 12 residues. CDR3 sequence (DNA): TGTGCCAGTAATCACAACCCCTATGGCTACACCTTC. Translating it yields CASNHNPYGYTF.

CDR3 DNA sequence: TGTGCCAGCAGCCAGTTGGGGGGGGGCACAGATACGCAGTATTTT. It is translated as CASSQLGGGTDTQYF. The V gene is TRBV7-2, the J gene TRBJ2-3, with 7 bases lining up with TRBD2. V trimming: 5 bases; J trimming: 1 base; junction bases outside the gene matches: 6. The CDR3 is made up of 15 amino acids. Germline values: CDR1 SGHTA, CDR2 FQGNSA.

The V call is TRBV5-6, the J call TRBJ1-2, with 11 bases matching TRBD1. Germline CDR1 reads SGHDT; CDR2 reads YYEEEE. V shed 5 bases and J 8 bases; nucleotides not matched to a gene: 11. The CDR3 contains 15 residues. The CDR3: CASRTRDRGFRGYTF. In DNA form, the CDR3 reads TGTGCCAGCAGAACCCGGGACAGGGGGTTCCGCGGCTACACCTTC.

This sequence joins TRBV6-5 and TRBJ1-6; D is undetermined. V lost 0 bases and J 10 bases, leaving 13 bases between the germline ends. This CDR3 has 15 residues. Germline lookup yields CDR1 MNHEY and CDR2 SVGAGI. This CDR3 is CASSYSWGRESPLHF. CDR3 in DNA: TGTGCCAGCAGTTACTCGTGGGGAAGGGAGTCACCCCTCCACTTT.

The chain recombines TRBV5-6 with TRBJ1-1; D is ambiguous. The ends were cut back, 0 bases at V and 4 bases at J, with 10 bases in the middle. The germline gives CDR1 SGHDT, CDR2 YYEEEE. This CDR3 contains 14 residues. CDR3 in DNA: TGTGCCAGCAGCTTGGCTGTCAGCGGCACTGAAGCTTTCTTT. Encoded protein: CASSLAVSGTEAFF. Filled out from reference TRBV5-6 and TRBJ1-1, the complete variable domain reads DAGVTQSPTHLIKTRGQQVTLRCSPKSGHDTVSWYQQALGQGPQFIFQYYEEEERQRGNFPDRFSGHQFPNYSSELNVNALLLGDSALYLCASSLAVSGTEAFFGQGTRLTVV.

The chain employs TRBV7-8 and TRBJ1-5; TRBD1 might be the D (6 bases). The germline gives CDR1 SGHVS, CDR2 FQNEAQ. Trimming pared 5 bases from V and 2 bases from J, leaving 13 bases between. The CDR3 is 15 amino acids. The CDR3 protein is CASSQGQGRNQPQHF. CDR3 nucleotide sequence: TGTGCCAGCAGCCAAGGTCAGGGGCGCAATCAGCCCCAGCATTTT.

This clone was counted only a few times. V and J are TRBV5-1 and TRBJ2-3, with 12 bases lining up with TRBD2. CDR3 length: 16 amino acids. V gave up 3 bases and J gave up 2 bases; unmatched junction bases: 4. Germline CDR1 and CDR2: SGHRS and YFSETQ. The CDR3 spells CASSSGLAGSTDTQYF. The CDR3 DNA sequence: TGCGCCAGCAGCTCCGGACTAGCGGGGTCCACAGATACGCAGTATTTT.

The rearrangement links TRBV5-5 to TRBJ2-1, with a possible D match to TRBD1 (6 bases). V shed 4 bases and J shed 0 bases, with 11 bases lying between them. Germline CDR1 and CDR2: SGHKS and YYEKEE (reference sequence). The CDR3 is 15 amino acids. The CDR3 here is CASSPGTYSYNEQFF. The CDR3 coding sequence is TGTGCCAGCAGCCCAGGGACATACTCCTACAATGAGCAGTTCTTC.

There are a few counts of this clone. The V and J genes are TRBV11-2 and TRBJ2-5, with a possible D match to TRBD2 (6 bases). This CDR3 contains 12 residues. The V gene's germline CDR1 is SGHAT and CDR2 FQNNGV. The V gene lost 2 bases and the J gene lost 5 bases, with 6 bases spanning the gap. CDR3 sequence reads: CASSLTSETQYF. DNA for the CDR3: TGTGCCAGCAGCTTAACTAGCGAGACCCAGTACTTC.

This chain joins TRBV5-1 and TRBJ2-3; 9 nucleotides line up with TRBD1. The germline V gene has CDR1 SGHRS and CDR2 YFSETQ. With V trimmed by 0 bases and J by 6 bases, 8 bases remained unmatched. The CDR3 is made up of 16 amino acids. The DNA of the CDR3 is TGCGCCAGCAGCTTGGGCCGGGACAGGGTACGGGATACGCAGTATTTT. Its translation: CASSLGRDRVRDTQYF.

V usage is TRBV19 and J usage is TRBJ2-4; TRBD1 agrees at 7 bases. Germline CDR1 LNHDA, CDR2 SQIVND (reference sequence). The junction had 5 bases not matched to a gene; V was cut back by 7 bases and J by 8 bases. The CDR3 totals 12 residues. The CDR3 reads CASTDRADIQYF. The CDR3 nucleotides are TGTGCCAGTACCGACAGGGCAGACATTCAGTACTTC.

The chain couples TRBV7-6 to TRBJ2-3; TRBD1 agrees at 12 bases. Germline V CDR1 and CDR2: SGHVS, FNYEAQ. The CDR3 runs to 17 residues. J gave up 6 bases and V 3 bases, and 10 bases lay outside the gene matches. DNA for the CDR3: TGTGCCAGCAGCTTGGTAACCGGGACAGGGGGCGCGGATACGCAGTATTTT. As protein: CASSLVTGTGGADTQYF.

The chain joins TRBV9 to TRBJ1-1; 7 nucleotides line up with TRBD1. J was trimmed by 4 bases and V by 4 bases; bases with no gene match: 10. Germline V gene data show CDR1 as SGDLS and CDR2 as YYNGEE. The CDR3 totals 15 residues. This CDR3 reads CASSFRTGAGTEAFF. The CDR3 DNA reads as TGTGCCAGCAGCTTCCGAACAGGGGCTGGCACTGAAGCTTTCTTT.

This clone was found once. This chain links TRBV24-1 with TRBJ1-2, with a possible D match to TRBD1 (5 bases). Deletions cut 5 bases from V and 4 bases from J, with 13 bases between. The V gene's germline CDR1 is KGHDR and CDR2 SFDVKD. The CDR3 spans 14 residues. CDR3 bases: TGTGCCACCAGTGGTGGAGGGGAAGGCTATGGCTACACCTTC. Translated: CATSGGGEGYGYTF.

The rearrangement links TRBV2 to TRBJ1-4; D is uncertain. From germline, CDR1 is SNHLY and CDR2 FYNNEI. The V and J ends lost 3 bases and 7 bases respectively, with 9 bases between them. The CDR3 extends over 13 amino acids. For the CDR3, the DNA is TGTGCCAGCAGTGAGCTTCACACTGAAAAACTGTTTTTT. It specifies CASSELHTEKLFF.

The rearrangement links TRBV28 to TRBJ2-6, with TRBD1 as a possible D gene (6 bases). This CDR3 is 16 amino acids long. Germline CDR1 and CDR2: MDHEN and SYDVKM. V was shortened by 7 bases and J by 2 bases, with 15 bases between the two germline ends. The CDR3 DNA reads TGTGCCAGCAAGCGTTTACAGGGCGCTGGGGCCAACGTCCTGACTTTC. Its translation is CASKRLQGAGANVLTF.

This clone showed up just once. The chain uses TRBV2 and TRBJ2-7, with 7 bases aligning to TRBD2. The germline V gene has CDR1 SNHLY and CDR2 FYNNEI. V gave up 7 bases and J gave up 2 bases; unmatched junction bases: 2. This CDR3 is 12 amino acids long. Written as DNA, the CDR3 is TGTGCCAGCATGGGAGGGGCCTACGAGCAGTACGTC. It translates to CASMGGAYEQYV.

The rearrangement links TRBV4-2 to TRBJ1-2; TRBD1 aligns across 8 bases. Losses at the gene ends were 5 bases for V and 4 bases for J; bases not matched to a gene: 9. This CDR3 comprises 15 residues. Germline CDR1 reads LGHNA; CDR2 reads YNFKEQ. CDR3 sequence (DNA): TGTGCCAGCAGCGGGAGACAGGGGAGCACCTATGGCTACACCTTC. This sequence encodes CASSGRQGSTYGYTF.

This rearrangement joins TRBV10-3 to TRBJ2-3, with D maybe TRBD2 (7 bases). V lost 6 bases and J lost 6, with 10 bases in between. This CDR3 is 12 amino acids long. Germline assignment: CDR1 ENHRY and CDR2 SYGVKD. Here the CDR3 DNA reads TGTGCCATCAGCGGGGGGCCCGATACGCAGTATTTT. Translation: CAISGGPDTQYF.

The V gene is TRBV4-1, the J gene TRBJ1-1; no reliable D call. Between the trimmed V and J ends, which lost 0 bases and 3 bases, there was a span of 5 bases. This CDR3 spans 13 amino acids. From germline, CDR1 is MGHRA and CDR2 YSYEKL. The CDR3 DNA sequence: TGCGCCAGCAGCCAAGATTTCTACACTGAAGCTTTCTTT. This gives the protein CASSQDFYTEAFF.

DNA for the CDR3: TGTGCCAGCAGTGACGACACCAGGAACAGGGGGATCTACGGCTACACCTTC. Amino acid sequence: CASSDDTRNRGIYGYTF. The V call is TRBV6-4, the J call TRBJ1-2; 8 bases line up with TRBD1. The CDR3 extends over 17 amino acids. Germline CDR1 and CDR2: MRHNA and SNTAGT. Losses at the gene ends were 2 bases for V and 8 bases for J; bases not matched to a gene: 16.

V is TRBV2 and J is TRBJ2-5; possibly TRBD2 for D (5 bases). CDR1 is SNHLY, CDR2 FYNNEI, per germline. This CDR3 contains 14 residues. Deletions cut 1 base from V and 5 bases from J, with 11 bases between. The CDR3 DNA sequence: TGTGCCAGCAGTGAAGTTCGGGGTCGGGAGACCCAGTACTTC. The encoded protein is CASSEVRGRETQYF.

This clone has a handful of counts. The gene calls are TRBV28 and TRBJ2-7, with 8 bases identical to TRBD1. This CDR3 contains 12 residues. The junction had 0 bases not matched to a gene; V was cut back by 5 bases and J by 3 bases. Germline loops: CDR1 MDHEN, CDR2 SYDVKM. The CDR3 is CASSTGGYEQYF. Written as DNA, the CDR3 is TGTGCCAGCAGTACAGGGGGCTACGAGCAGTACTTC.

This sequence joins TRBV3-1 (or the pseudogene TRBV3-2) and TRBJ2-1, with D unresolved. CDR3 length: 13 amino acids. Trimming removed 4 bases at V and 0 bases at J, with 4 bases between. Germline values: CDR1 LGHDT, CDR2 YNNKEL (reference sequence). In DNA, the CDR3 is TGTGCCAGCAGCCCGAGCTCCTACAATGAGCAGTTCTTC. Residues: CASSPSSYNEQFF.

The rearrangement uses TRBV5-5 and TRBJ2-3; D remains ambiguous. Germline assignment: CDR1 SGHKS and CDR2 YYEKEE (reference sequence). The CDR3 covers 15 residues. Trimming took off 0 bases at V and 0 bases at J, with 8 bases between the two ends. The CDR3 is CASSLVTTSTDTQYF. In DNA, the CDR3 is TGTGCCAGCAGCTTGGTGACGACTAGCACAGATACGCAGTATTTT.